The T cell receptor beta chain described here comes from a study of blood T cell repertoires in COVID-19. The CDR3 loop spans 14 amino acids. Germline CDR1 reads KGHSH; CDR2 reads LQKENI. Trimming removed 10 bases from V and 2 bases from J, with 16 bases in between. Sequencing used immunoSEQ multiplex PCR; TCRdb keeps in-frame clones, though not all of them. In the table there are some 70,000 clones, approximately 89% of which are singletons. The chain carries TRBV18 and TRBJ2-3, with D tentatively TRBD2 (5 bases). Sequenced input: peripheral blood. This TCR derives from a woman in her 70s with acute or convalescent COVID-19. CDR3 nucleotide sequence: TGTGCCACCTCCCCGGGGTGGGACACAGATACGCAGTATTTT. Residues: CATSPGWDTDTQYF.